These 18 T cell receptor beta chains came from one sample sequenced in a study of T cells in Graves' hyperthyroidism and ophthalmopathy. Amplification of TCR beta CDR3 regions was performed using RNA transcripts as template. HTBI primers were employed in a first-round RT-PCR of the TCR CDR3. TCRdb reprocessed the multiplex PCR reads with MiXCR, giving one entry per CDR3 protein. The sample contains about 200,000 distinct CDR3 sequences, around 16% of which appear only once. The material sequenced was blood. These receptors were taken from a woman between 45 and 60 years old with Graves' hyperthyroidism.

At least ten counts were recorded for this clonotype. The rearrangement joins TRBV2 to TRBJ2-7, with a possible D match to TRBD1 (6 bases). The CDR3 loop spans 12 amino acids. The germline CDR1 and CDR2 sequences are SNHLY and FYNNEI. Trimming removed 7 bases at V and 4 bases at J, with 11 bases between. CDR3 sequence (DNA): TGTGCCAGCACAGGACAGAGATACGAGCAGTACTTC. Translation: CASTGQRYEQYF.

The chain is built from TRBV20-1 and TRBJ1-1; 9 nucleotides align to TRBD1. The CDR3 runs 14 residues. The V segment lost 1 base and the J segment 6 bases; nucleotides outside the gene matches: 6. CDR1 is DFQATT, CDR2 SNEGSKA, per germline (reference sequence). The DNA of the CDR3 is TGCAGTGCTAGAGGCGGACAGGGGAAAGCTGAAGCTTTCTTT. The encoded protein is CSARGGQGKAEAFF.

There are many counts of this clonotype. V gene TRBV4-2 combines with J gene TRBJ1-6; 11 bases match TRBD1. The trim removed 1 base at V and 10 bases at J, leaving 6 bases unmatched. The CDR3 extends over 16 amino acids. From germline, CDR1 is LGHNA and CDR2 YNFKEQ. CDR3 DNA sequence: TGTGCCAGCAGCCAAGTCAGTGGGACAGGGGGATCACCCCTCCACTTT. Protein sequence: CASSQVSGTGGSPLHF.

In the case of this clonotype: This may be a read error, as it is one base from a much larger clone. The rearrangement uses TRBV27 and TRBJ1-2; weak D call: TRBD1 (6 bases). Germline values: CDR1 MNHEY, CDR2 SMNVEV (reference sequence). V was pared by 3 bases and J by 6 bases, with 20 bases between. The CDR3 has 16 residues. The CDR3 spells CASSLVSRGPIDGYTF. CDR3 bases: TGTGCCAGCAGTTTGGTTAGTCGGGGGCCCATCGATGGCTACACCTTC.

This chain uses TRBV7-9 with TRBJ1-2; D gene unclear. From germline, CDR1 is SEHNR and CDR2 FQNEAQ (reference sequence). V lost 4 bases and J lost 5, with 11 bases in between. This CDR3 comprises 13 residues. Written as DNA, the CDR3 is TGTGCCAGCAGCTCCGAGGGAGAATATGGCTACACCTTC. The encoded protein is CASSSEGEYGYTF.

Ten or more counts support this clonotype. Written as DNA, the CDR3 is TGTGCCAGCAGTTTGACTAGCGGGAGGGTTTCTTACGAGCAGTACTTC. Amino acid sequence: CASSLTSGRVSYEQYF. The V call is TRBV28, the J call TRBJ2-7, with 14 bases aligning to TRBD2. This CDR3 has 16 amino acids. Germline CDR1 and CDR2: MDHEN and SYDVKM. Trimming removed 3 bases from V and 4 bases from J; junction bases left unmatched: 5. Using reference TRBV28 and TRBJ2-7 for the parts outside the CDR3, the full variable domain is DVKVTQSSRYLVKRTGEKVFLECVQDMDHENMFWYRQDPGLGLRLIYFSYDVKMKEKGDIPEGYSVSREKKERFSLILESASTNQTSMYLCASSLTSGRVSYEQYFGPGTRLTVT.

This clonotype appeared many times. This chain uses TRBV11-3 with TRBJ2-1, with TRBD2 matching 7 bases. CDR3 size: 14 residues. Germline trimming cut 8 bases from V and 3 bases from J; bases unmatched to any gene: 7. Per the germline V gene, CDR1 is SGHNT and CDR2 is YENEEA. CDR3 nucleotides: TGTGCCAGCTCCGGGACTACCAGCTACAATGAGCAGTTCTTC. Residues: CASSGTTSYNEQFF.

The V call is TRBV11-2, the J call TRBJ2-7; D call uncertain. Trimming cost V 1 base and J 1 base, with 11 bases left between them. CDR1 is SGHAT and CDR2 is FQNNGV in the germline V gene. The CDR3 loop spans 15 amino acids. The DNA for the CDR3 is TGTGCCAGCAGCTTAGCATACGGGCAGTCCTACGAGCAGTACTTC. Translating gives CASSLAYGQSYEQYF.

This clonotype was detected many times. The CDR3 DNA sequence: TGTGCCAGCAGTTTGACCTTGGCAGGGATGGGCTATGGCTACACCTTC. Translated, it gives CASSLTLAGMGYGYTF. This chain links TRBV12-3 or TRBV12-4 with TRBJ1-2; TRBD1 is a possible D gene (5 bases). The CDR3 runs to 16 residues. Trimming left V 3 bases short and J 4 bases short, with 18 bases between.

This clonotype was found a few times. The chain recombines TRBV27 with TRBJ2-4; TRBD2 matches 7 bases. This CDR3 is built from 15 residues. CDR1 and CDR2 from the germline V gene are MNHEY and SMNVEV (reference sequence). V dropped 3 bases and J dropped 1; count of bases not matched to a gene: 3. CDR3 nucleotides: TGTGCCAGCAGTTTGGGCGGGAGCGCCAAAAACATTCAGTACTTC. Its translation is CASSLGGSAKNIQYF.

This clonotype was recorded many times. The rearrangement joins TRBV30 to TRBJ1-1; no clear D gene. The CDR3 loop spans 11 amino acids. From germline, CDR1 is GTSNPN and CDR2 SVGIG (reference sequence). V lost 0 bases to trimming and J lost 10 bases, with 9 bases between them. CDR3 coding DNA: TGTGCCTGGAGTGTACTTACAAGAGCTTTCTTT. This translates into CAWSVLTRAFF.

This sequence joins TRBV6-1 and TRBJ2-7, with D perhaps matching TRBD2 (5 bases). CDR1 and CDR2 from the germline V gene are MNHNS and SASEGT. This CDR3 has 11 residues. V was trimmed by 6 bases and J by 7 bases, leaving 10 bases between them. The CDR3 DNA reads as TGTGCCAGCAGCACCCCGGGGGAGCAGTACTTC. It yields the protein CASSTPGEQYF.

This clonotype was recorded many times. The rearrangement uses TRBV18 and TRBJ1-5, with D hard to call. Germline lookup yields CDR1 KGHSH and CDR2 LQKENI. V gave up 6 bases and J gave up 0 bases, with 6 bases separating them. The CDR3 is 13 residues long. DNA for the CDR3: TGTGCCAGCTCCGTCTCTAGCAATCAGCCCCAGCATTTT. This gives the protein CASSVSSNQPQHF. Drawing the rest from reference TRBV18 and TRBJ1-5, the complete variable domain is NAGVMQNPRHLVRRRGQEARLRCSPMKGHSHVYWYRQLPEEGLKFMVYLQKENIIDESGMPKERFSAEFPKEGPSILRIQQVVRGDSAAYFCASSVSSNQPQHFGDGTRLSIL.

The chain employs TRBV19 and TRBJ1-5; weak D call: TRBD1 (5 bases). Germline loops: CDR1 LNHDA, CDR2 SQIVND (reference sequence). V lost 2 bases to trimming and J lost 2 bases, with 13 bases between them. The CDR3 runs 16 residues. CDR3 coding DNA: TGTGCCAGTAGTATAACCGGGGCTAGGGGCAATCAGCCCCAGCATTTT. Protein product: CASSITGARGNQPQHF.

This clonotype appeared many times. The rearrangement links TRBV11-3 to TRBJ2-1, with TRBD2 matching over 10 bases. Germline assignment: CDR1 SGHNT and CDR2 YENEEA. The CDR3 has 15 amino acids. V lost 7 bases, J lost 1 base, and 4 bases stayed unmatched. For the CDR3, the DNA is TGTGCCAGCACTCTAGCGGGAGAATCCTACAATGAGCAGTTCTTC. Residues: CASTLAGESYNEQFF.

Ten or more counts support this clonotype. This chain uses TRBV28 with TRBJ2-3, with D perhaps TRBD2 (5 bases). V lost 1 base, J lost 2 bases, and 7 bases lay in between. CDR3 length equals 14 residues. Germline V gene data show CDR1 as MDHEN and CDR2 as SYDVKM. CDR3 DNA: TGTGCCAGCAGTTTATACGGGGTCACAGATACGCAGTATTTT. It yields the protein CASSLYGVTDTQYF.

Many counts were recorded for this clonotype. The gene calls are TRBV27 and TRBJ2-5; D may correspond to TRBD1 or TRBD2 (5 bases each). V was clipped by 2 bases and J by 5 bases, with 12 bases between them. The CDR3 spans 14 residues. Germline CDR1 reads MNHEY; CDR2 reads SMNVEV (reference sequence). The CDR3 reads CASSLGGLGETQYF. The CDR3 DNA sequence: TGTGCCAGCAGTTTAGGGGGATTGGGGGAGACCCAGTACTTC.

There are a few counts of this clonotype. The chain joins TRBV7-8 to TRBJ1-3; D perhaps matches TRBD1 (6 bases). V was shortened by 5 bases and J by 0 bases, with 14 bases between the two germline ends. Germline V gene sequence: CDR1 SGHVS, CDR2 FQNEAQ. The CDR3 is 16 amino acids. In DNA form, the CDR3 reads TGTGCCAGCAGCCCGGCCGGACAGAACTCTGGAAACACCATATATTTT. This translates into CASSPAGQNSGNTIYF.